Reported below is one TCR beta chain. Germline V CDR1 and CDR2: SGHTA, FQGTGA. Deletions cut 5 bases from V and 4 bases from J, with 18 bases between. This CDR3 has 16 amino acids. These data come from a study of blood T cell repertoires in COVID-19. Profiled with immunoSEQ multiplex PCR; TCRdb holds only in-frame clones, not every one. Of 200,000 to 300,000 clones listed, around 86% are singletons. The chain joins TRBV7-3 to TRBJ2-1; a weak D match, TRBD2 (7 bases). The clonotype originates from a woman between 35 and 50 years old with acute COVID-19. The sequencing input was PBMCs or T cells enriched from blood (not recorded which). The CDR3 loop is CASSPGGGTLYNEQFF. The CDR3 DNA sequence: TGTGCCAGCAGCCCGGGGGGCGGGACACTTTACAATGAGCAGTTCTTC.